The 30 T cell receptor beta chains in this list originate from one sample, sequenced in a study of blood T cell repertoires in COVID-19. Profiled with immunoSEQ multiplex PCR; TCRdb holds only in-frame clones, not every one. In the table there are around 45,000 clones, over 70% of which are singletons. Sequencing used peripheral blood. Receptor source: an older woman with acute or convalescent COVID-19.

The rearrangement joins TRBV27 to TRBJ2-7; tentative D call: TRBD2 (6 bases). CDR3 length: 15 amino acids. Germline CDR1 is MNHEY and CDR2 is SMNVEV (reference sequence). V was clipped by 0 bases and J by 2 bases, with 11 bases between them. This CDR3 reads CASSLSPGRTYEQYF. CDR3 nucleotide sequence: TGTGCCAGCAGTTTATCACCAGGGAGGACCTACGAGCAGTACTTC.

The gene calls are TRBV11-2 and TRBJ2-7; a possible D gene is TRBD2 (5 bases). Trimming stripped 6 bases from V and 0 bases from J, with 6 bases between. The CDR3 covers 12 residues. Germline V gene data show CDR1 as SGHAT and CDR2 as FQNNGV. The CDR3, as DNA: TGTGCCAGCAGTCGGGGCTCCTACGAGCAGTACTTC. The encoded protein is CASSRGSYEQYF.

The chain couples TRBV4-3 to TRBJ1-1; the D gene is possibly TRBD1 (5 bases). V was trimmed by 5 bases and J by 1 base, leaving 8 bases between them. This CDR3 is built from 13 residues. Germline CDR1 and CDR2: LGHNA and YSLEER. The CDR3 DNA is TGCGCCAGCAGCGACCAGGGGAACACTGAAGCTTTCTTT. The encoded protein is CASSDQGNTEAFF.

The rearrangement uses TRBV4-1 and TRBJ2-7; 12 nucleotides align to TRBD2. Germline trimming cut 0 bases from V and 7 bases from J; bases unmatched to any gene: 7. CDR1 is MGHRA, CDR2 YSYEKL, per germline. This CDR3 comprises 16 residues. This CDR3 reads CASSQDLTSGGLEQYF. The CDR3 DNA is TGCGCCAGCAGCCAAGATTTGACTAGCGGGGGTCTTGAGCAGTACTTC.

The chain links TRBV6-5 to TRBJ1-1; 7 bases are a match to TRBD1. The V and J ends lost 5 bases and 7 bases, in that order; junction bases with no gene match: 10. This CDR3 comprises 14 residues. Looked up from germline, CDR1 is MNHEY and CDR2 is SVGAGI. CDR3 in DNA: TGTGCCAGCAGTCGTGACAGGGACGGGTTTGAAGCTTTCTTT. Its protein product is CASSRDRDGFEAFF.

The chain recombines TRBV30 with TRBJ2-3; 11 nucleotides agree with TRBD2. CDR3 length: 15 residues. The junction had 5 bases not matched to a gene; V was cut back by 4 bases and J by 2 bases. Germline V gives CDR1 GTSNPN, CDR2 SVGIG (reference sequence). The CDR3 sequence: CAWTRLAGTTDTQYF. CDR3 coding DNA: TGTGCCTGGACGCGACTAGCGGGGACCACAGATACGCAGTATTTT.

The rearrangement joins TRBV18 to TRBJ1-2, with D maybe TRBD1 (6 bases). The CDR3 is made up of 13 amino acids. V was trimmed by 6 bases and J by 6 bases, leaving 14 bases between them. Germline-derived CDR1 and CDR2 are KGHSH and LQKENI. CDR3 sequence: CASSTGNQDGYTF. The CDR3 bases are TGTGCCAGCTCCACAGGGAATCAGGATGGCTACACCTTC.

The chain links TRBV27 to TRBJ2-1; 11 bases map to TRBD2. Germline CDR1 reads MNHEY; CDR2 reads SMNVEV (reference sequence). V shed 4 bases, J shed 5 bases, and the junction held 7 bases outside the gene matches. This CDR3 is 16 amino acids long. The CDR3 protein is CASSSPGLAANNEQFF. CDR3 bases: TGTGCCAGCAGTTCACCGGGACTAGCGGCAAACAATGAGCAGTTCTTC.

V usage is TRBV10-1 and J usage is TRBJ2-7; 7 bases match TRBD1. This CDR3 spans 15 amino acids. Germline CDR1 is WNHNN and CDR2 is SYGVQD (reference sequence). The V segment lost 7 bases and the J segment 2 bases; nucleotides outside the gene matches: 11. The CDR3, as DNA: TGCGCCAGCATTGATTACACAGGGGTGACCTACGAGCAGTACTTC. Translating it yields CASIDYTGVTYEQYF.

The chain joins TRBV2 to TRBJ2-1, with 7 bases fitting TRBD1. This CDR3 region has 16 residues. With 6 bases clipped from V and 6 bases from J, the junction kept 14 bases outside the gene matches. Germline-derived CDR1 and CDR2 are SNHLY and FYNNEI. The CDR3 loop reads CASSAPTGRSLNEQFF. CDR3 in DNA: TGTGCCAGCAGCGCCCCGACAGGGAGATCCCTCAATGAGCAGTTCTTC.

This clone appeared a few times. This chain uses TRBV12-3 or TRBV12-4 with TRBJ1-2; D is uncertain. CDR3 length equals 13 residues. V was shortened by 6 bases and J by 3 bases, with 11 bases between the two germline ends. CDR3 nucleotide sequence: TGTGCCAGCAGGGAAGGAGAGGACTATGGCTACACCTTC. This codes for CASREGEDYGYTF.

The chain has TRBV29-1 and TRBJ1-2; 8 bases line up with TRBD1. The germline V gene encodes CDR1 SQVTM and CDR2 ANQGSEA. This CDR3 region has 12 residues. After removal of 3 bases from V and 3 bases from J, the junction contained 0 bases not matched to a gene. Here the CDR3 DNA reads TGCAGCGTTGAGGACAGGGACTATGGCTACACCTTC. It translates to CSVEDRDYGYTF.

The chain uses TRBV9 and TRBJ1-2; D is unclear. Per the germline V gene, CDR1 is SGDLS and CDR2 is YYNGEE. Deletions cut 4 bases from V and 2 bases from J, with 6 bases between. The CDR3 sequence is 12 residues long. In DNA form, the CDR3 reads TGTGCCAGCAGCTCTGGCAACTATGGCTACACCTTC. Residues: CASSSGNYGYTF.

The J gene is TRBJ1-2, the V gene TRBV6-1; TRBD1 might be the D (5 bases). The CDR3 has 14 residues. Trimming took 3 bases from V and 7 from J, leaving 15 bases between them. Germline V CDR1 and CDR2: MNHNS, SASEGT. The CDR3 DNA reads as TGTGCCAGCAGTGACACGGGGGGGGTTGGTGGCTACACCTTC. Amino acids: CASSDTGGVGGYTF.

The chain recombines TRBV5-4 with TRBJ1-2; TRBD1 matches at 7 bases. The CDR3 runs 14 residues. Trimming took 4 bases from V and 5 from J; bases not matched to a gene: 8. The germline CDR1 and CDR2 sequences are SGHNT and YYREEE (reference sequence). The CDR3 spells CASSPGQETYGYTF. The CDR3, as DNA: TGTGCCAGCAGCCCCGGACAGGAGACATATGGCTACACCTTC.

This clone turned up a few times. The chain carries TRBV7-2 and TRBJ2-2; possible D gene TRBD1, 6 bases. Germline-derived CDR1 and CDR2 are SGHTA and FQGNSA. V was clipped by 6 bases and J by 4 bases, with 15 bases between them. The CDR3 has 15 residues. CDR3 bases: TGTGCCAGCAGTTATCGGCCACAGGGCACCGGGGAGCTGTTTTTT. Translation gives CASSYRPQGTGELFF.

V usage is TRBV18 and J usage is TRBJ1-1; 8 bases line up with TRBD1. This CDR3 spans 14 amino acids. The V segment lost 8 bases and the J segment 3 bases; nucleotides outside the gene matches: 8. Germline V lookup: CDR1 KGHSH, CDR2 LQKENI. CDR3 bases: TGTGCCAGCCCCCAGGGGGCGCAAGACACTGAAGCTTTCTTT. It translates to CASPQGAQDTEAFF.

This rearrangement joins TRBV4-3 to TRBJ2-5; 7 positions match TRBD1. This CDR3 is built from 14 residues. J gave up 4 bases and V 2 bases, and 4 bases lay outside the gene matches. Germline CDR1 is LGHNA and CDR2 is YSLEER. The CDR3 here is CASSQTGAGETQYF. The CDR3 coding sequence is TGCGCCAGCAGCCAAACAGGGGCGGGAGAGACCCAGTACTTC.

V is TRBV6-5 and J is TRBJ2-4, with 9 nucleotides matching TRBD1. The CDR3 length is 15 residues. The J segment lost 5 bases and the V segment lost 5 bases, leaving 7 bases of the junction unmatched. Germline CDR1 reads MNHEY; CDR2 reads SVGAGI. The CDR3: CASSPSQGAQNIQYF. The CDR3 region has the DNA TGTGCCAGCAGTCCTTCACAGGGGGCTCAAAACATTCAGTACTTC.

In this sample, this clone turned up a few times. The chain recombines TRBV19 with TRBJ1-6; TRBD1 matches at 8 bases. From germline, CDR1 is LNHDA and CDR2 SQIVND (reference sequence). V lost 7 bases to trimming and J lost 9 bases; unmatched junction nucleotides: 5. The length of the CDR3 is 13 residues. In nucleotides, the CDR3 is TGTGCCAGTAACCGGGACAGGTCTTCACCCCTCCACTTT. Amino acids: CASNRDRSSPLHF.

The V and J genes are TRBV18 and TRBJ1-6; 7 bases are shared with TRBD1. The CDR3 is 14 amino acids. CDR1 is KGHSH and CDR2 is LQKENI in the germline V gene. The V and J ends lost 5 bases and 7 bases, in that order; junction bases with no gene match: 5. The CDR3, as DNA: TGTGCCAGCTCAGAGACAGGGTCCAATTCACCCCTCCACTTT. Protein: CASSETGSNSPLHF.

V and J are TRBV9 and TRBJ2-1; TRBD2 agrees at 8 bases. V shed 4 bases, J shed 8 bases, and the junction held 11 bases outside the gene matches. The germline V gene has CDR1 SGDLS and CDR2 YYNGEE. The CDR3 extends over 15 amino acids. The CDR3 bases are TGTGCCAGCAGCCTGGGACTAGTGAGGGGGGATGAGCAGTTCTTC. Its translation: CASSLGLVRGDEQFF.

The chain links TRBV29-1 to TRBJ2-7, with unresolved D. V shed 4 bases and J shed 2 bases, with 12 bases lying between them. Germline CDR1 is SQVTM and CDR2 is ANQGSEA. The CDR3 extends over 13 amino acids. The CDR3 DNA reads TGCAGCGTTGTCGCTGCAGGAACCTACGAGCAGTACTTC. Its protein is CSVVAAGTYEQYF.

The chain has TRBV19 and TRBJ1-2; the match to TRBD1 covers 7 bases. Germline-derived CDR1 and CDR2 are LNHDA and SQIVND (reference sequence). The CDR3 sequence is 13 residues long. V shed 5 bases, J shed 9 bases, and the junction held 9 bases outside the gene matches. As DNA, the CDR3 is TGTGCCAGTAGTTTAGGACAGGCCGTACGCTACACCTTC. This encodes CASSLGQAVRYTF.

This clone was seen only a few times. This chain uses TRBV6-5 with TRBJ1-2, with 7 bases matching TRBD1. The CDR3 runs 11 residues. Trimming took 8 bases from V and 6 from J; bases not matched to a gene: 3. Germline CDR1 and CDR2: MNHEY and SVGAGI. CDR3 DNA: TGTGCCAGCTTTCAGGGGGATGGCTACACCTTC. It translates to CASFQGDGYTF.

The chain links TRBV7-9 to TRBJ1-6; 7 positions agree with TRBD1. The junction had 5 bases not matched to a gene; V was cut back by 4 bases and J by 8 bases. Germline CDR1 SEHNR, CDR2 FQNEAQ (reference sequence). This CDR3 is 14 amino acids long. DNA for the CDR3: TGTGCCAGCAGCTCCGGGACAGACTATTCACCCCTCCACTTT. Encoded protein: CASSSGTDYSPLHF.

The genes are TRBV5-6 and TRBJ1-2; D gene uncertain. CDR3 length: 14 residues. Germline CDR1 SGHDT, CDR2 YYEEEE. V was pared by 2 bases and J by 5 bases, with 13 bases between. CDR3 nucleotides: TGTGCCAGCAGCTTAGGTCAGCGGAGATATGGCTACACCTTC. Its protein product is CASSLGQRRYGYTF.

The chain uses TRBV6-1 and TRBJ1-6; perhaps TRBD1 as D (5 bases). Looked up from germline, CDR1 is MNHNS and CDR2 is SASEGT. V gave up 1 base and J gave up 9 bases, with 19 bases separating them. The CDR3 extends over 17 amino acids. In nucleotides, the CDR3 is TGTGCCAGCAGTGAAGAGGCCAGGGACTTCCAGGGTTCACCCCTCCACTTT. Protein: CASSEEARDFQGSPLHF.

The chain employs TRBV30 and TRBJ1-4; the match to TRBD1 covers 7 bases. Germline V gene sequence: CDR1 GTSNPN, CDR2 SVGIG (reference sequence). With 3 bases clipped from V and 7 bases from J, the junction kept 8 bases outside the gene matches. The CDR3 covers 14 residues. The CDR3 here is CAWRLGGAVEKLFF. The CDR3 region has the DNA TGTGCCTGGAGATTAGGGGGCGCGGTTGAAAAACTGTTTTTT.

The table lists this clone with a count of one. The V gene is TRBV6-6, the J gene TRBJ2-2; 7 bases agree with TRBD1. This CDR3 region has 16 residues. J was trimmed by 0 bases and V by 2 bases; bases with no gene match: 3. Per the germline V gene, CDR1 is MNHNY and CDR2 is SVGAGI (reference sequence). The CDR3 DNA is TGTGCCAGCAGTTACACCGGGACAGCGAACACCGGGGAGCTGTTTTTT. Protein: CASSYTGTANTGELFF.